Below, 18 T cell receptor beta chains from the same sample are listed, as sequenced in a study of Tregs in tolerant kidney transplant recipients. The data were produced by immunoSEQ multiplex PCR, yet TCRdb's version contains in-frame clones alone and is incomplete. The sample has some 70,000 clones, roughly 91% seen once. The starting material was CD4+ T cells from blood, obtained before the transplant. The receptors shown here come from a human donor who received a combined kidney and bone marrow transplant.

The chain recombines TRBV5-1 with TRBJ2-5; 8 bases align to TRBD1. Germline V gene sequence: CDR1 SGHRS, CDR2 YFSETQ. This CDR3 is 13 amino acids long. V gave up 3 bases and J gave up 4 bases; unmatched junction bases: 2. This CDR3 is CASSSDRAETQYF. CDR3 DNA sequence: TGCGCCAGCAGCTCGGACAGGGCAGAGACCCAGTACTTC.

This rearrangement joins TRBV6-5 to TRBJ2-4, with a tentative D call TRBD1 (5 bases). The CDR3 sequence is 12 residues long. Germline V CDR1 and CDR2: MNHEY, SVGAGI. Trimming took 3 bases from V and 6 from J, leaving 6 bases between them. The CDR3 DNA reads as TGTGCCAGCAGTTATGACAGAAACATTCAGTACTTC. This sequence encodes CASSYDRNIQYF.

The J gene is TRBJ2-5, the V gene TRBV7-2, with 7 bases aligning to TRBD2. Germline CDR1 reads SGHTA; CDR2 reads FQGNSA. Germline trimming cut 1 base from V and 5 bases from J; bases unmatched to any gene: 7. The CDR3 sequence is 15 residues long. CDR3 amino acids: CASSLEGLAEETQYF. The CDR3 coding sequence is TGTGCCAGCAGCTTAGAGGGGCTAGCGGAGGAGACCCAGTACTTC.

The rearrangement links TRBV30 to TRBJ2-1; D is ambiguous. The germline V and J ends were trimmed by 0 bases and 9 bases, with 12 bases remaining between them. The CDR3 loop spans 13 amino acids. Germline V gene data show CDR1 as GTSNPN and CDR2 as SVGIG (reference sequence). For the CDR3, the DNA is TGTGCCTGGAGTGTCTTACATCGAGGTGAGCAGTTCTTC. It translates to CAWSVLHRGEQFF.

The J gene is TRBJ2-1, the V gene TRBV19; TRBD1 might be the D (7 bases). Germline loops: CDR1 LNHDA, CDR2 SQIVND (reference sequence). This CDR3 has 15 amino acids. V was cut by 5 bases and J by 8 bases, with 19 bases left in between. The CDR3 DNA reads TGTGCCAGTAGTTCGACAGGGCGGAGGGCCCATGAGCAGTTCTTC. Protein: CASSSTGRRAHEQFF.

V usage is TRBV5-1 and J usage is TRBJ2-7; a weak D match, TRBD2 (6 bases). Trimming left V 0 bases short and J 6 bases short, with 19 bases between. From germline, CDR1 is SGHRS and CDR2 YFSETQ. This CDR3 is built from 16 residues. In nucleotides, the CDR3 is TGCGCCAGCAGCTTGGCCGTCGGTAGCGGTGCGGGCGAGCAGTACTTC. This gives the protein CASSLAVGSGAGEQYF.

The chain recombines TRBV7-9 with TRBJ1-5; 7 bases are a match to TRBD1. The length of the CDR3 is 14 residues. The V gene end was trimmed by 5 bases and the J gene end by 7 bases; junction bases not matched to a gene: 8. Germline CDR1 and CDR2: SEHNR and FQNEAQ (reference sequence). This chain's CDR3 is CASSQDRVEQPQHF. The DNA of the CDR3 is TGTGCCAGCAGCCAAGACAGGGTTGAACAGCCCCAGCATTTT.

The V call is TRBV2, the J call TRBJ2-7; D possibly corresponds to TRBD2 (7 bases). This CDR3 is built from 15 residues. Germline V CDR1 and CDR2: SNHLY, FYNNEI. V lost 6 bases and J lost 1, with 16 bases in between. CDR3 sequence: CASRWGGGLSYEQYF. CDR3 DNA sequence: TGTGCCAGCAGGTGGGGAGGGGGACTATCCTACGAGCAGTACTTC.

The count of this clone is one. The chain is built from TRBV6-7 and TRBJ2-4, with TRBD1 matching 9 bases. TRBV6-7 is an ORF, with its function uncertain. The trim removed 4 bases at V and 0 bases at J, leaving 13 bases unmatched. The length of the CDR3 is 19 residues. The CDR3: CASSSGTGQSMEAKNIQYF. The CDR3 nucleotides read TGTGCCAGCAGTTCCGGGACAGGGCAGAGTATGGAAGCCAAAAACATTCAGTACTTC.

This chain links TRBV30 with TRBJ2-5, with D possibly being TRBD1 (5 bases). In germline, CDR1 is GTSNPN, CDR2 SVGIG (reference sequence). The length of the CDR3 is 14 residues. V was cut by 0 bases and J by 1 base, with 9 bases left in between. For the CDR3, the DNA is TGTGCCTGGAGTGTAGGGGATCCCCAAGAGACCCAGTACTTC. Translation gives CAWSVGDPQETQYF.

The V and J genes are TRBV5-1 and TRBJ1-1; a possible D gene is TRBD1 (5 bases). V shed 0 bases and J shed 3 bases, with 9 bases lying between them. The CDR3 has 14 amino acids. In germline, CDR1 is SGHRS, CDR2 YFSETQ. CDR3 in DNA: TGCGCCAGCAGCTTGGCAACAGGTCACACTGAAGCTTTCTTT. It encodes CASSLATGHTEAFF.

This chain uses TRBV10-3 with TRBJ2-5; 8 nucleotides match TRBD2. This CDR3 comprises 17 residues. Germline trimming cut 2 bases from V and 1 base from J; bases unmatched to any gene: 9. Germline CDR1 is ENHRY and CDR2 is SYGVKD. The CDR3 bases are TGTGCCATCAGTGAGCTAGTTGCGGGAGGCATCCAAGAGACCCAGTACTTC. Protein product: CAISELVAGGIQETQYF.

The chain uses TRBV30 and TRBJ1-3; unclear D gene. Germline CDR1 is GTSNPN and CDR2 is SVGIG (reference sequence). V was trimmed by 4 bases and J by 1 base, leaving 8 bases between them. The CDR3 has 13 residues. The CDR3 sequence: CAWISESGNTIYF. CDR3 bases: TGTGCCTGGATATCAGAATCTGGAAACACCATATATTTT.

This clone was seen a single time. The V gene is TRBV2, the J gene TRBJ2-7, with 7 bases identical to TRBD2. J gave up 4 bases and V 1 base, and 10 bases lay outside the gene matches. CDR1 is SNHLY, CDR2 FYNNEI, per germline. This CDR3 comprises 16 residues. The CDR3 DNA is TGTGCCAGCAGTGAAGGCCGGCCTAGCGGAGTTTACGAGCAGTACTTC. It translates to CASSEGRPSGVYEQYF. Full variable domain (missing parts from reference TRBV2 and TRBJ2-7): EPEVTQTPSHQVTQMGQEVILRCVPISNHLYFYWYRQILGQKVEFLVSFYNNEISEKSEIFDDQFSVERPDGSNFTLKIRSTKLEDSAMYFCASSEGRPSGVYEQYFGPGTRLTVT.

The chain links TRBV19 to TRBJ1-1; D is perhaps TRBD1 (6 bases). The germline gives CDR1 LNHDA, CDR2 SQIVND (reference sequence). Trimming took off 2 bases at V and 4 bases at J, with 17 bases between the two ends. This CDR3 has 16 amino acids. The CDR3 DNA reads TGTGCCAGTAGTATATGGTCGCGGGGGGCAGCCACTGAAGCTTTCTTT. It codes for CASSIWSRGAATEAFF.

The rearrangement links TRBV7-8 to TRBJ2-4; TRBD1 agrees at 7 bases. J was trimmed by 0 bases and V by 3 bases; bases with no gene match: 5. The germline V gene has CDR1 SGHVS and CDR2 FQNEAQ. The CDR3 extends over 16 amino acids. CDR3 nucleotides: TGTGCCAGCAGCTTCGACAGGGTTCTAGCCAAAAACATTCAGTACTTC. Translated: CASSFDRVLAKNIQYF.

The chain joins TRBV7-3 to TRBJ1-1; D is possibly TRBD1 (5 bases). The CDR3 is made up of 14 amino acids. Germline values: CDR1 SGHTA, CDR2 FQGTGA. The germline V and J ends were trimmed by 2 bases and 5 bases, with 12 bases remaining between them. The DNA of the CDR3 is TGTGCCAGCAGCTTATCCCAGGGTTTTACTGAAGCTTTCTTT. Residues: CASSLSQGFTEAFF.

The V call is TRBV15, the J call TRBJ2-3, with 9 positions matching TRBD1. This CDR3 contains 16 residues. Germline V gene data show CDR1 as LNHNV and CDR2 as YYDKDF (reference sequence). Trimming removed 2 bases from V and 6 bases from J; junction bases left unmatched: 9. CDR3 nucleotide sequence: TGTGCCACCAGCAGATCCCCTGGGACAGGGCCCGATACGCAGTATTTT. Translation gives CATSRSPGTGPDTQYF.